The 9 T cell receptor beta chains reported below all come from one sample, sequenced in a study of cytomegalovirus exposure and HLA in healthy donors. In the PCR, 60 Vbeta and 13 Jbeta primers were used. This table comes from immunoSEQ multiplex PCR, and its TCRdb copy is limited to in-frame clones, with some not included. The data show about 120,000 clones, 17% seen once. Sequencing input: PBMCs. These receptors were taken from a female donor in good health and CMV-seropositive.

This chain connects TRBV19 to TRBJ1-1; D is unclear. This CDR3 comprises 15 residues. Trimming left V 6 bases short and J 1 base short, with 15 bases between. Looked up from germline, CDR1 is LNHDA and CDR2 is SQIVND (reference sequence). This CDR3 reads CASSDREAANTEAFF. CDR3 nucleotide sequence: TGTGCCAGTAGCGATAGGGAGGCGGCGAACACTGAAGCTTTCTTT.

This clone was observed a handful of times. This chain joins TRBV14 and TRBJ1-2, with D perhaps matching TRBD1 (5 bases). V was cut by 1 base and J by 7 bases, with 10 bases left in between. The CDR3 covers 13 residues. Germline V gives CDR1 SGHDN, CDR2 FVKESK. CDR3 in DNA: TGTGCCAGCAGCCAAGTAGGGGTAACTGGCTACACCTTC. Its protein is CASSQVGVTGYTF.

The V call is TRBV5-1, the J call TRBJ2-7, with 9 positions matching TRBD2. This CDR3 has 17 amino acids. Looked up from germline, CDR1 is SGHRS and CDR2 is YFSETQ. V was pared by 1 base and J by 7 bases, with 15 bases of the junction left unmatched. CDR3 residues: CASSLSRTSEAAGEQYF. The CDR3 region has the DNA TGCGCCAGCAGCTTGTCCCGGACTAGCGAGGCAGCGGGGGAGCAGTACTTC.

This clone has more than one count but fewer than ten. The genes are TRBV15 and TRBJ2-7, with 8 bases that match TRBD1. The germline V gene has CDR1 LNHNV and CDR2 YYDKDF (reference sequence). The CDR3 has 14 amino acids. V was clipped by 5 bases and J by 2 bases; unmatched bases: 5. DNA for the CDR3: TGTGCCACCAGCGGGGGACAGGATGCCTACGAGCAGTACTTC. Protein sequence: CATSGGQDAYEQYF. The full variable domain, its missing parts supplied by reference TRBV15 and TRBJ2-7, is DAMVIQNPRYQVTQFGKPVTLSCSQTLNHNVMYWYQQKSSQAPKLLFHYYDKDFNNEADTPDNFQSRRPNTSFCFLDIRSPGLGDTAMYLCATSGGQDAYEQYFGPGTRLTVT.

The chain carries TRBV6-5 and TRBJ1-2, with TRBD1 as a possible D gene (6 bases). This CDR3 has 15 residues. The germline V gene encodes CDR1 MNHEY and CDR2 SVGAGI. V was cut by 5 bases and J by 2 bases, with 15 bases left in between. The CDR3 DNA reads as TGTGCCAGCAGTCACCGGGACACAAGGAACTATGGCTACACCTTC. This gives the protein CASSHRDTRNYGYTF.

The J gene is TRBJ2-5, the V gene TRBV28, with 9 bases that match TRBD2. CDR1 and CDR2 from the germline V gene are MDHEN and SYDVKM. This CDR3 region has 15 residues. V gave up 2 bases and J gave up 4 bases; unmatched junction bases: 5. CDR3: CASSLPTSGLETQYF. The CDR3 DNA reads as TGTGCCAGCAGTTTACCGACTAGCGGATTAGAGACCCAGTACTTC.

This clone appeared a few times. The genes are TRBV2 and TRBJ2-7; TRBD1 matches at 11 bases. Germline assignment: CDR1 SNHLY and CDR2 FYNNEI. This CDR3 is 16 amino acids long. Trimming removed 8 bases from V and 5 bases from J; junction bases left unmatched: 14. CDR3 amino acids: CASDPPARTGGHEQYF. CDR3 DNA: TGTGCCAGCGACCCCCCCGCCAGGACAGGGGGCCACGAGCAGTACTTC.

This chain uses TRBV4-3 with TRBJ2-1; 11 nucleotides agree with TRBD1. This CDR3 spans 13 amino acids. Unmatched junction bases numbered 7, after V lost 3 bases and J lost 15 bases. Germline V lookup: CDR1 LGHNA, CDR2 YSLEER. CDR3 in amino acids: CASSHGQGAPPFF. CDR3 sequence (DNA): TGCGCCAGCAGCCACGGACAGGGGGCGCCCCCGTTCTTC.

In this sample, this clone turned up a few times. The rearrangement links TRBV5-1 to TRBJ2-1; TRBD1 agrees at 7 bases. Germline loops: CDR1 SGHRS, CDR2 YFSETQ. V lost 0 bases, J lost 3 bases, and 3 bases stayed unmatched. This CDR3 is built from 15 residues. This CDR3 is CASSLEQGRYNEQFF. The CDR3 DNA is TGCGCCAGCAGCTTGGAACAGGGGCGCTACAATGAGCAGTTCTTC.